The sequence of this T cell receptor (beta chain) was determined in a study of blood T cell repertoires in COVID-19. For the study at large: The United States, Italy and Spain provided the acute and convalescent COVID-19 samples.

Germline assignment: CDR1 LGHDT and CDR2 YNNKEL (reference sequence). The CDR3 loop spans 14 amino acids. V lost 2 bases, J lost 4 bases, and 11 bases lay in between. Per the original methods: Reference gene primer amplification gave nucleated cell count estimates. Assay used: immunoSEQ multiplex PCR; TCRdb lists only in-frame clones, some missing. V and J calls and clone size are copied from that table; D and trimming were computed from the DNA. The profile shows about 80,000 clones, approximately 76% of them singletons. This receptor was obtained from a man between 70 and 80 years old with active or convalescent COVID-19. Sequenced material: peripheral blood. The rearrangement joins TRBV3-1 (or the pseudogene TRBV3-2) to TRBJ1-2; D gene unclear. CDR3 region: CASSQHRLAYGYTF. The DNA for the CDR3 is TGTGCCAGCAGCCAACACAGATTGGCCTATGGCTACACCTTC.